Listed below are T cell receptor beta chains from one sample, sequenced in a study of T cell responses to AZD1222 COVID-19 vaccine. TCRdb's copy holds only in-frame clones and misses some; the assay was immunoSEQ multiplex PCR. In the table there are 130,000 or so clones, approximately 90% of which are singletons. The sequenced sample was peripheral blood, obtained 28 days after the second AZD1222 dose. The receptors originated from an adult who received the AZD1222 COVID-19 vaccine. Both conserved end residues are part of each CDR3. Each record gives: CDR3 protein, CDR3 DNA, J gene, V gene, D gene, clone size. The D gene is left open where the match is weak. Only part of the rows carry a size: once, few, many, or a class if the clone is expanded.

CATSDLPTKEQFF TGTGCCACCAGTGATTTGCCAACTAAGGAGCAGTTCTTC TRBJ2-1 TRBV24-1 NA NA
CASSLRGSQYNEQFF TGTGCCAGCAGCTTACGCGGGAGTCAGTACAATGAGCAGTTCTTC TRBJ2-1 TRBV5-4 TRBD2 few
CSASEGANEQFF TGCAGTGCTAGTGAAGGGGCCAATGAGCAGTTCTTC TRBJ2-1 TRBV20-1 NA NA
CASSPSASGSNYGYTF TGCGCCAGCAGCCCCTCGGCATCTGGCAGTAACTATGGCTACACCTTC TRBJ1-2 TRBV4-1 NA medium-sized
CASSHSDRGWDTQYF TGTGCCAGCAGCCACTCGGACAGGGGGTGGGATACGCAGTATTTT TRBJ2-3 TRBV3-1/TRBV3-2 TRBD1 NA
CAISQGNQPQHF TGTGCCATCAGTCAGGGCAATCAGCCCCAGCATTTT TRBJ1-5 TRBV10-3 NA NA
CASSEAGGTGANVLTF TGTGCCAGCAGTGAAGCGGGGGGAACTGGGGCCAACGTCCTGACTTTC TRBJ2-6 TRBV2 NA once
CASSWAGTNTEAFF TGTGCCAGCAGTTGGGCAGGAACGAACACTGAAGCTTTCTTT TRBJ1-1 TRBV27 NA NA
CASRPDSLHEKLFF TGTGCCAGCAGACCGGACAGTCTCCATGAAAAACTGTTTTTT TRBJ1-4 TRBV5-5 NA NA
CASNLVVQVNNEQFF TGCGCCAGCAACCTGGTAGTTCAAGTGAACAATGAGCAGTTCTTC TRBJ2-1 TRBV5-1 NA few
CAISEHSGFDQPQHF TGTGCCATCAGCGAACATTCAGGGTTCGATCAGCCCCAGCATTTT TRBJ1-5 TRBV10-3 NA once
CASSEALPYQEPQHF TGTGCCAGCAGTGAAGCGCTTCCCTACCAGGAGCCCCAGCATTTT TRBJ1-5 TRBV2 NA few
CATSKSPPRGSAFF TGTGCCACCAGCAAATCACCGCCGAGGGGATCGGCTTTCTTT TRBJ1-1 TRBV15 NA NA
CASSLAGGRPGELFF TGTGCCAGCAGCTTAGCGGGAGGGCGGCCCGGGGAGCTGTTTTTT TRBJ2-2 TRBV7-3 TRBD2 NA
CAISGSLTVYEQYF TGTGCCATCAGTGGGTCACTAACGGTCTACGAGCAGTACTTC TRBJ2-7 TRBV10-3 NA NA
CASSFPGYEQFF TGTGCCAGCAGTTTTCCTGGCTATGAGCAGTTCTTC TRBJ2-1 TRBV12-3/TRBV12-4 NA NA
CASSQSGAGNTIYF TGTGCCAGCAGCCAGAGCGGGGCTGGAAACACCATATATTTT TRBJ1-3 TRBV7-9 NA NA
CASSSNPSGIRQDEQFF TGCGCCAGCAGCTCAAATCCTTCAGGGATTCGTCAGGATGAGCAGTTCTTC TRBJ2-1 TRBV5-1 NA NA
CASSPDGRRPNEKLFF TGTGCCAGCAGCCCGGACGGCCGGAGGCCTAATGAAAAACTGTTTTTT TRBJ1-4 TRBV14 NA NA
CASSQYTGVANTIYF TGCGCCAGCAGTCAGTACACAGGGGTTGCAAACACCATATATTTT TRBJ1-3 TRBV23-1 TRBD1 few
CASSYARGVGDREQYF TGTGCCAGCAGTTACGCTCGCGGGGTGGGGGATAGGGAGCAGTACTTC TRBJ2-7 TRBV6-5 NA NA
CASRIQRGQIF TGTGCCAGCAGGATACAACGGGGCCAAATCTTC TRBJ1-2 TRBV2 NA NA
CASSQVSRASYEQYF TGTGCCAGCAGCCAAGTATCCAGGGCCTCCTACGAGCAGTACTTC TRBJ2-7 TRBV3-1/TRBV3-2 NA once
CASSQSGTYEQYF TGTGCCAGCAGCCAATCAGGGACCTACGAGCAGTACTTC TRBJ2-7 TRBV3-1/TRBV3-2 NA NA
CASSPRGQGSAGNTIYF TGCGCCAGCAGCCCACGCGGGCAGGGTTCAGCTGGAAACACCATATATTTT TRBJ1-3 TRBV4-1 NA NA
CASSQERTSGGYTDTQYF TGCGCCAGCAGCCAAGAAAGGACTAGCGGGGGGTACACAGATACGCAGTATTTT TRBJ2-3 TRBV4-1 TRBD2 once
CASSGLAGSGEQFF TGTGCCAGCAGCGGACTAGCGGGATCCGGTGAGCAGTTCTTC TRBJ2-1 TRBV6-2/TRBV6-3 TRBD2 NA
CASSQASSGRSYEQYF TGCGCCAGCAGCCAAGCGTCTAGCGGGAGGTCCTACGAGCAGTACTTC TRBJ2-7 TRBV4-1 TRBD2 NA
CASSLGSGDQPQHF TGTGCCAGCAGCTTGGGGTCAGGGGATCAGCCCCAGCATTTT TRBJ1-5 TRBV5-6 NA NA
CASSLSIQGTSGRADEQYF TGTGCCAGCAGTTTATCGATTCAAGGGACTAGCGGGAGGGCCGACGAGCAGTACTTC TRBJ2-7 TRBV27 TRBD2 NA
CASSLNRAYEQYF TGTGCCAGCAGCTTAAACAGGGCCTACGAGCAGTACTTC TRBJ2-7 TRBV7-2 NA NA
CASSPLARTSGYTDTQYF TGTGCCAGCAGCCCTCTTGCAAGGACTAGCGGCTACACAGATACGCAGTATTTT TRBJ2-3 TRBV5-4 TRBD2 NA
CSVGFSGGAGTQYF TGCAGCGTTGGGTTCAGCGGGGGAGCAGGTACGCAGTATTTT TRBJ2-3 TRBV29-1 TRBD2 NA
CASSKVRGGLGNTQYF TGTGCCAGCAGCAAGGTACGGGGAGGACTGGGGAATACGCAGTATTTT TRBJ2-3 TRBV21-1 NA NA
CASSEGQGAGYGYTF TGTGCCAGCAGTGAGGGTCAGGGGGCTGGCTATGGCTACACCTTC TRBJ1-2 TRBV2 TRBD1 NA
CAISDWNRPGYNEQFF TGTGCCATCAGTGACTGGAATCGGCCAGGCTACAATGAGCAGTTCTTC TRBJ2-1 TRBV10-3 NA NA
CATSAPDRLGTDTQYF TGTGCCACCAGTGCCCCCGACCGCCTAGGCACAGATACGCAGTATTTT TRBJ2-3 TRBV24-1 NA once
CASSLAGQYNSPLHF TGTGCCAGCAGTTTAGCGGGACAGTATAATTCACCCCTCCACTTT TRBJ1-6 TRBV28 TRBD1 NA